The next 31 T cell receptor beta chains were all read from a single sample in a study of OX40 agonist ivuxolimab in advanced cancers. The method was immunoSEQ multiplex PCR; TCRdb's version includes in-frame clones alone and lacks a portion of them. Of tens of thousands of clones in the sample, under 90% were seen once. Source: CD4+ or CD8+ T cells sorted from blood, taken in a trial of the OX40 agonist ivuxolimab. These receptors were taken from an adult with an advanced solid tumor such as melanoma, head and neck, liver or kidney cancer.

The sample holds a few counts of this clone. This chain uses TRBV7-9 with TRBJ1-5; D gene ambiguous. Germline V lookup: CDR1 SEHNR, CDR2 FQNEAQ (reference sequence). V lost 4 bases, J lost 5 bases, and 21 bases lay in between. CDR3 length equals 17 residues. Written as DNA, the CDR3 is TGTGCCAGCAGCTCTCTGTCGAGGGCCCTTAGGGATCAGCCCCAGCATTTT. This gives the protein CASSSLSRALRDQPQHF.

This clone was recorded once. The chain employs TRBV29-1 and TRBJ2-2; 7 bases are shared with TRBD1. Germline lookup yields CDR1 SQVTM and CDR2 ANQGSEA. CDR3 size: 14 residues. Trimming removed 0 bases from V and 4 bases from J; junction bases left unmatched: 2. CDR3 region: CSVEDRDSTGELFF. The CDR3 DNA reads TGCAGCGTTGAAGATCGGGACAGCACCGGGGAGCTGTTTTTT.

This chain links TRBV5-1 with TRBJ2-3, with D maybe TRBD1 (6 bases). The CDR3 loop spans 16 amino acids. Germline-derived CDR1 and CDR2 are SGHRS and YFSETQ. Trimming took off 0 bases at V and 0 bases at J, with 11 bases between the two ends. The CDR3 is CASSLGGTPSTDTQYF. CDR3 nucleotides: TGCGCCAGCAGCTTGGGTGGGACACCAAGCACAGATACGCAGTATTTT. The variable domain in full, completed from reference TRBV5-1 and TRBJ2-3, reads KAGVTQTPRYLIKTRGQQVTLSCSPISGHRSVSWYQQTPGQGLQFLFEYFSETQRNKGNFPGRFSGRQFSNSRSEMNVSTLELGDSALYLCASSLGGTPSTDTQYFGPGTRLTVL.

The chain combines TRBV28 with TRBJ2-7; 7 bases are shared with TRBD1. There are 14 residues in the CDR3. Germline V gene data show CDR1 as MDHEN and CDR2 as SYDVKM. J gave up 1 base and V 8 bases, and 8 bases lay outside the gene matches. The CDR3 coding sequence is TGTGCCAGCGAGACCGGACAGGAGTCCTACGAGCAGTACTTC. It is translated as CASETGQESYEQYF.

This chain uses TRBV5-1 with TRBJ2-5, with 8 nucleotides matching TRBD2. This CDR3 has 13 amino acids. Germline V lookup: CDR1 SGHRS, CDR2 YFSETQ. The CDR3 DNA is TGCGCTAATAGTGTAGCGGGGAAACAGACCCAGTACTTC. This encodes CANSVAGKQTQYF.

J is TRBJ1-1 and V is TRBV4-3; no clear D. The length of the CDR3 is 17 residues. The germline V gene encodes CDR1 LGHNA and CDR2 YSLEER. Trimming removed 0 bases from V and 6 bases from J, with 20 bases in between. CDR3 nucleotides: TGCGCCAGCAGCCAAGATTATTCGCGGAGTCTGGAGGCTGAAGCTTTCTTT. This translates into CASSQDYSRSLEAEAFF.

V usage is TRBV2 and J usage is TRBJ2-7, with D maybe TRBD1 (5 bases). This CDR3 is 12 amino acids long. V lost 2 bases and J 5 bases, leaving 7 bases between the germline ends. From germline, CDR1 is SNHLY and CDR2 FYNNEI. CDR3 in DNA: TGTGCCAGCAGTGAACAGGGCCACGAGCAGTACTTC. Its protein product is CASSEQGHEQYF.

In DNA, the CDR3 is TGCAGTGCTCAACAGGGGCAGCCCCAGCATTTT. Amino acids: CSAQQGQPQHF. The chain couples TRBV20-1 to TRBJ1-5; 7 bases are shared with TRBD1. Trimming cost V 5 bases and J 7 bases; bases outside gene matches: 2. This CDR3 contains 11 residues. Germline assignment: CDR1 DFQATT and CDR2 SNEGSKA (reference sequence).

The rearrangement links TRBV12-2 to TRBJ2-7; the table's D call TRBD1 went unverified against the DNA. TRBV12-2 is noted as a pseudogene. The CDR3 has 16 amino acids. The CDR3 loop reads CASRLSTRDTTYEQYF. CDR3 DNA: TGTGCAAGTCGCTTATCAACCAGGGATACGACCTACGAGCAGTACTTC.

This chain uses TRBV7-2 with TRBJ2-3; D unclear. With 4 bases removed from V and 2 bases from J, the gap between germline ends came to 10 bases. The CDR3 totals 14 residues. Germline V gene data show CDR1 as SGHTA and CDR2 as FQGNSA. This CDR3 is CASSWSVPTDTQYF. CDR3 sequence (DNA): TGTGCCAGCAGCTGGTCAGTTCCCACAGATACGCAGTATTTT.

This sequence joins TRBV6-6 and TRBJ1-1; D uncertain. The V and J ends lost 4 bases and 5 bases respectively, with 8 bases between them. The CDR3 sequence is 12 residues long. Germline CDR1 and CDR2: MNHNY and SVGAGI (reference sequence). The CDR3 loop reads CASSSSGTEAFF. The CDR3 DNA sequence: TGTGCCAGCAGTTCCTCGGGGACTGAAGCTTTCTTT.

This sequence joins TRBV7-9 and TRBJ2-1; TRBD2 matches 8 bases. The junction had 9 bases not matched to a gene; V was cut back by 2 bases and J by 6 bases. The germline CDR1 and CDR2 sequences are SEHNR and FQNEAQ (reference sequence). The CDR3 has 16 amino acids. The CDR3 DNA sequence: TGTGCCAGCAGCTTAATTTCGTTAGCGGGGTCCAATGAGCAGTTCTTC. It is translated as CASSLISLAGSNEQFF.

The V gene is TRBV7-9, the J gene TRBJ2-5; D gene ambiguous. Trimming cost V 3 bases and J 5 bases, with 7 bases left between them. This CDR3 has 12 amino acids. Germline loops: CDR1 SEHNR, CDR2 FQNEAQ (reference sequence). The DNA of the CDR3 is TGTGCCAGCAGCTTCAGCCGGGAGACCCAGTACTTC. Translation: CASSFSRETQYF.

The chain joins TRBV5-6 to TRBJ2-7; D is possibly TRBD1 or TRBD2 (5 bases each). Per the germline V gene, CDR1 is SGHDT and CDR2 is YYEEEE. The CDR3 totals 15 residues. Trimming removed 1 base at V and 4 bases at J, with 15 bases between. In DNA form, the CDR3 reads TGTGCCAGCAGCTTGAGCAGGGCGCCGGGGTACGAGCAGTACGTC. Its translation: CASSLSRAPGYEQYV.

V and J are TRBV5-4 and TRBJ2-3; D unclear. This CDR3 is built from 12 residues. Trimming took off 2 bases at V and 2 bases at J, with 3 bases between the two ends. CDR1 is SGHNT, CDR2 YYREEE, per germline (reference sequence). CDR3 coding DNA: TGTGCCAGCAGCTTCCACACAGATACGCAGTATTTT. Protein: CASSFHTDTQYF.

The chain links TRBV6-5 to TRBJ2-7; unclear D gene. CDR3 length: 14 amino acids. Trimming left V 3 bases short and J 1 base short, with 10 bases between. Germline assignment: CDR1 MNHEY and CDR2 SVGAGI. The CDR3 sequence: CASSYVWASYEQYF. The CDR3 bases are TGTGCCAGCAGTTATGTTTGGGCTTCCTACGAGCAGTACTTC.

J is TRBJ2-1 and V is TRBV10-2; weak D call: TRBD1 (5 bases). CDR1 and CDR2 from the germline V gene are WSHSY and SAAADI. V was clipped by 4 bases and J by 10 bases, with 14 bases between them. CDR3 length equals 13 residues. CDR3 nucleotide sequence: TGCGCCAGCAGTGTAACGGACAATGAGGAGCAGTTCTTC. As protein: CASSVTDNEEQFF.

The gene calls are TRBV5-4 and TRBJ2-1; D not certain. The V gene's germline CDR1 is SGHNT and CDR2 YYREEE (reference sequence). The CDR3 runs to 12 residues. Trimming cost V 1 base and J 6 bases, with 5 bases left between them. The CDR3 protein is CASSLSLNEQFF. Written as DNA, the CDR3 is TGTGCCAGCAGCTTGAGTCTCAATGAGCAGTTCTTC.

This sequence joins TRBV10-3 and TRBJ2-7, with TRBD1 matching 9 bases. The length of the CDR3 is 15 residues. V lost 4 bases to trimming and J lost 3 bases; unmatched junction nucleotides: 7. Germline V gene sequence: CDR1 ENHRY, CDR2 SYGVKD. Here the CDR3 DNA reads TGTGCCATCAGTGGGGCCGGGACAGGGAGCTACGAGCAGTACTTC. Its protein product is CAISGAGTGSYEQYF.

This clone has only one observation. The rearrangement joins TRBV9 to TRBJ1-1; tentatively, D is TRBD1 (5 bases). Germline-derived CDR1 and CDR2 are SGDLS and YYNGEE. The CDR3 consists of 14 residues. The germline V and J ends were trimmed by 3 bases and 0 bases, with 9 bases remaining between them. This CDR3 is CASSETDMNTEAFF. CDR3 bases: TGTGCCAGCAGCGAGACAGACATGAACACTGAAGCTTTCTTT.

The rearrangement links TRBV5-6 to TRBJ2-5; 7 bases are shared with TRBD2. Germline assignment: CDR1 SGHDT and CDR2 YYEEEE. V shed 5 bases, J shed 5 bases, and the junction held 6 bases outside the gene matches. The CDR3 has 13 residues. The CDR3 reads CASRPRGTETQYF. The CDR3, as DNA: TGTGCCAGCAGACCGCGGGGGACGGAGACCCAGTACTTC.

The J gene is TRBJ2-1, the V gene TRBV28; D possibly uses TRBD1 or TRBD2 (5 bases each). The germline V gene has CDR1 MDHEN and CDR2 SYDVKM. This CDR3 comprises 12 residues. Trimming cost V 3 bases and J 7 bases, with 7 bases left between them. CDR3 sequence (DNA): TGTGCCAGCAGTTTTTGGGGGAATGAGCAGTTCTTC. As protein: CASSFWGNEQFF.

This clone showed up just once. The chain couples TRBV18 to TRBJ2-7; TRBD1 matches at 8 bases. From germline, CDR1 is KGHSH and CDR2 LQKENI. V gave up 3 bases and J gave up 4 bases; unmatched junction bases: 5. The CDR3 is 14 residues long. The CDR3 DNA reads TGTGCCAGCTCACCCAGGGACAGGCCTTACGAGCAGTACTTC. This translates into CASSPRDRPYEQYF.

The rearrangement uses TRBV4-1 and TRBJ2-7; D is possibly TRBD2 (6 bases). CDR3 length equals 13 residues. Germline-derived CDR1 and CDR2 are MGHRA and YSYEKL. The germline V and J ends were trimmed by 5 bases and 3 bases, with 11 bases remaining between them. CDR3 protein: CASSKGTDYEQYV. The CDR3 nucleotides read TGCGCCAGCAGCAAAGGGACTGACTACGAGCAGTACGTC.

V usage is TRBV7-2 and J usage is TRBJ1-2, with D tentatively TRBD1 (5 bases). Trimming removed 5 bases at V and 10 bases at J, with 17 bases between. The germline V gene encodes CDR1 SGHTA and CDR2 FQGNSA. This CDR3 spans 13 amino acids. The CDR3 nucleotides are TGTGCCAGCAGCCTCTCAGGGAGCTACGTCTACACCTTC. Its protein is CASSLSGSYVYTF.

The chain is built from TRBV7-9 and TRBJ1-4; 10 bases line up with TRBD1. The CDR3 runs to 15 residues. Per germline, CDR1 SEHNR and CDR2 FQNEAQ (reference sequence). The ends lost 5 bases at V and 6 bases at J; junction bases unmatched: 6. The CDR3 DNA reads as TGTGCCAGCAGCCCGGAAGGGACAGGGGATGAAAAACTGTTTTTT. This encodes CASSPEGTGDEKLFF.

The chain joins TRBV4-2 to TRBJ2-7; D is uncertain. The germline V gene has CDR1 LGHNA and CDR2 YNFKEQ. The CDR3 contains 11 residues. Trimming took 5 bases from V and 7 from J, leaving 9 bases between them. This chain's CDR3 is CASSSLGEQYV. The CDR3, as DNA: TGTGCCAGCAGCTCCCTAGGGGAGCAGTACGTC.

The chain joins TRBV7-2 to TRBJ1-4, with a weak D call TRBD1 (6 bases). The CDR3 length is 15 residues. The ends were cut back, 1 base at V and 7 bases at J, with 13 bases in the middle. CDR1 and CDR2 (germline): SGHTA, FQGNSA. The DNA of the CDR3 is TGTGCCAGCAGCTTAGTGGTAGGGGGAGCTGAAAAACTGTTTTTT. This gives the protein CASSLVVGGAEKLFF.

The chain couples TRBV28 to TRBJ1-1; D is undetermined. The CDR3 extends over 13 amino acids. The V gene's germline CDR1 is MDHEN and CDR2 SYDVKM. Trimming pared 3 bases from V and 2 bases from J, leaving 7 bases between. CDR3 residues: CASSFRLNTEAFF. DNA for the CDR3: TGTGCCAGCAGTTTCCGGCTTAACACTGAAGCTTTCTTT.

This clone showed up just once. V usage is TRBV6-1 and J usage is TRBJ2-7; 7 nucleotides line up with TRBD1. Per the germline V gene, CDR1 is MNHNS and CDR2 is SASEGT. The CDR3 contains 15 residues. V dropped 6 bases and J dropped 3; count of bases not matched to a gene: 11. CDR3 protein: CASRPVTGILYEQYV. The CDR3 nucleotides are TGTGCCAGCAGGCCTGTGACAGGGATACTCTACGAGCAGTACGTC.

This clone was detected only once. The V gene is TRBV6-6, the J gene TRBJ1-6; no clear D gene. This CDR3 is 15 amino acids long. Trimming pared 7 bases from V and 0 bases from J, leaving 10 bases between. Germline assignment: CDR1 MNHNY and CDR2 SVGAGI (reference sequence). The CDR3: CASMKESSYNSPLHF. DNA for the CDR3: TGTGCCAGCATGAAAGAGAGCTCCTATAATTCACCCCTCCACTTT.